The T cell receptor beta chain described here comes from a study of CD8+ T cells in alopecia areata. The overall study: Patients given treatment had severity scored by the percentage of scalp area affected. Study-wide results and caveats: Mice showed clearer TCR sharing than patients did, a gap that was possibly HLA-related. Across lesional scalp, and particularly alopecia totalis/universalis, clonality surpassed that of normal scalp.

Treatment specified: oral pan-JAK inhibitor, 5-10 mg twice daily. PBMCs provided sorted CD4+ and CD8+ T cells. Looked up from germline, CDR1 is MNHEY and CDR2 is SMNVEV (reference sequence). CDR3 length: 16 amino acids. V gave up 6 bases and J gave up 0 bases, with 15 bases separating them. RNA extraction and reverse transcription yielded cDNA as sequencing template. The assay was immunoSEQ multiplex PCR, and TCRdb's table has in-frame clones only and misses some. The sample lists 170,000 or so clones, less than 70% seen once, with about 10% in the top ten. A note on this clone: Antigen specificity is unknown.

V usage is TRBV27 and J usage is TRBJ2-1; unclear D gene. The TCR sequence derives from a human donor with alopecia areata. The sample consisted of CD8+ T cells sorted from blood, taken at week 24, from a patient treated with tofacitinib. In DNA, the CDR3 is TGTGCCAGCAGCCGCACGACCCCGAGCTCCTACAATGAGCAGTTCTTC. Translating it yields CASSRTTPSSYNEQFF.